These 26 T cell receptor beta chains share one sample of origin, sequenced in a study of sequential checkpoint blockade in melanoma. Treatment meaning: randomized to nivolumab then ipilimumab (arm A) or the reverse (arm B). Libraries were prepared by immunoSEQ multiplex PCR; TCRdb keeps only in-frame clonotypes and omits some of them. The data show under 45,000 clones, approximately 84% seen once. Here the sequenced sample was CD8+ T cells sorted from blood (inferred from file names), taken from a patient given nivolumab and ipilimumab in sequence. These receptors were obtained from a human donor with melanoma.

The sample holds one count of this clone. The genes are TRBV27 and TRBJ1-1, with a tentative D call TRBD1 (5 bases). The CDR3 contains 14 residues. The germline gives CDR1 MNHEY, CDR2 SMNVEV (reference sequence). The V and J ends lost 6 bases and 5 bases respectively, with 16 bases between them. The CDR3 nucleotides read TGTGCCAGCAGAATAGGCCTGGGGGGAACTGAAGCTTTCTTT. It yields the protein CASRIGLGGTEAFF.

In its sample, this clone was seen a few times. This chain connects TRBV29-1 to TRBJ1-4; D may be TRBD1 (6 bases). The V gene lost 7 bases and the J gene lost 4 bases, with 7 bases spanning the gap. CDR1 is SQVTM, CDR2 ANQGSEA, per germline. CDR3 length: 11 amino acids. The CDR3 DNA is TGCAGCGGGACAGATAATGAAAAACTGTTTTTT. Amino acid sequence: CSGTDNEKLFF.

The gene calls are TRBV19 and TRBJ2-7, with a tentative D call TRBD2 (5 bases). The CDR3 consists of 14 residues. Trimming cost V 3 bases and J 2 bases, with 11 bases left between them. Germline-derived CDR1 and CDR2 are LNHDA and SQIVND (reference sequence). The chain's CDR3 is CASSMNGDTYEQYF. DNA of the CDR3: TGTGCCAGTAGTATGAACGGGGATACCTACGAGCAGTACTTC.

The rearrangement links TRBV6-6 to TRBJ1-2; 7 bases fit TRBD1. Trimming removed 8 bases from V and 6 bases from J; junction bases left unmatched: 9. Germline-derived CDR1 and CDR2 are MNHNY and SVGAGI (reference sequence). This CDR3 has 13 residues. The CDR3 reads CASDLGGADGYTF. For the CDR3, the DNA is TGTGCCAGCGACCTAGGGGGCGCTGATGGCTACACCTTC.

This clone was picked up one time. Other DNA sequences in this sample translate to the same CDR3. The chain joins TRBV4-1 to TRBJ2-2; D is ambiguous. V lost 3 bases and J 2 bases, leaving 4 bases between the germline ends. There are 13 residues in the CDR3. CDR1 and CDR2 (germline): MGHRA, YSYEKL. CDR3 sequence: CASSHSNTGELFF. CDR3 sequence (DNA): TGCGCCAGCAGCCATTCTAACACCGGGGAGCTGTTTTTT.

The CDR3 here is CASSYRLAGEETQYF. The CDR3 coding sequence is TGTGCCAGCAGCTACAGACTAGCGGGAGAGGAGACCCAGTACTTC. The V gene is TRBV13, the J gene TRBJ2-5; TRBD2 agrees at 12 bases. CDR3 size: 15 residues. V shed 4 bases and J 5 bases; nucleotides not matched to a gene: 5. CDR1 and CDR2 (germline): PRHDT, FYEKMQ (reference sequence).

This sequence joins TRBV6-5 and TRBJ1-6, with a tentative D call TRBD1 (5 bases). The length of the CDR3 is 13 residues. Trimming pared 9 bases from V and 8 bases from J, leaving 14 bases between. Per the germline V gene, CDR1 is MNHEY and CDR2 is SVGAGI. Here the CDR3 reads CASWEGSDSPLHF. The CDR3 DNA is TGTGCCAGTTGGGAGGGGTCCGATTCACCCCTCCACTTT.

The chain uses TRBV5-8 and TRBJ1-4, with a possible D match to TRBD1 (6 bases). The germline V and J ends were trimmed by 4 bases and 6 bases, with 19 bases remaining between them. This CDR3 contains 16 residues. CDR1 is SGHTS, CDR2 YDEGEE, per germline. The CDR3 DNA sequence: TGTGCCAGCAGCCCCCTGGGGGCAGGGGCATATGAAAAACTGTTTTTT. Translating it yields CASSPLGAGAYEKLFF. The complete variable domain, with remaining parts taken from reference TRBV5-8 and TRBJ1-4, reads EAGVTQSPTHLIKTRGQQATLRCSPISGHTSVYWYQQALGLGLQFLLWYDEGEERNRGNFPPRFSGRQFPNYSSELNVNALELEDSALYLCASSPLGAGAYEKLFFGSGTQLSVL.

The chain employs TRBV2 and TRBJ2-5, with 7 positions matching TRBD2. CDR1 is SNHLY and CDR2 is FYNNEI in the germline V gene. The J segment lost 5 bases and the V segment lost 7 bases, leaving 10 bases of the junction unmatched. The CDR3 runs 14 residues. The CDR3 region is CASKDREAMETQYF. The CDR3 bases are TGTGCCAGCAAGGACCGGGAGGCTATGGAGACCCAGTACTTC.

This clone showed up just a few times. The V gene is TRBV27, the J gene TRBJ1-5; D is possibly TRBD1 (6 bases). V was pared by 6 bases and J by 0 bases, with 18 bases between. The CDR3 covers 17 residues. The germline gives CDR1 MNHEY, CDR2 SMNVEV (reference sequence). The CDR3 coding sequence is TGTGCCAGCAGAGAGGTGGGGGACACCTCTAGCAATCAGCCCCAGCATTTT. This sequence encodes CASREVGDTSSNQPQHF.

The chain uses TRBV7-6 and TRBJ1-3; 10 nucleotides line up with TRBD1. CDR1 is SGHVS and CDR2 is FNYEAQ in the germline V gene. The CDR3 runs 19 residues. The trim removed 5 bases at V and 2 bases at J, leaving 15 bases unmatched. DNA for the CDR3: TGTGCCAGCAGCCACCGTCAGGACTGGGGACAGGGGACTGGAAACACCATATATTTT. Protein sequence: CASSHRQDWGQGTGNTIYF.

V gene TRBV5-1 combines with J gene TRBJ1-1, with D tentatively TRBD1 (6 bases). Trimming shortened V by 3 bases and J by 7 bases, and 19 bases separated the two germline ends. Per germline, CDR1 SGHRS and CDR2 YFSETQ. The CDR3 has 15 amino acids. For the CDR3, the DNA is TGCGCCAGCAGCTACGTTCCAGGGGATACCCGTGAAGCTTTCTTT. Its translation is CASSYVPGDTREAFF.

The CDR3: CASSTYSYQPQHF. DNA for the CDR3: TGTGCCAGTAGTACCTACAGCTATCAGCCCCAGCATTTT. The J gene is TRBJ1-5, the V gene TRBV19; D call uncertain. The CDR3 is made up of 13 amino acids. CDR1 is LNHDA and CDR2 is SQIVND in the germline V gene (reference sequence). V lost 4 bases to trimming and J lost 5 bases, with 9 bases between them.

This chain links TRBV5-6 with TRBJ1-2, with unresolved D. There are 13 residues in the CDR3. The germline V gene has CDR1 SGHDT and CDR2 YYEEEE. The V end was cut by 6 bases, the J end by 5 bases, with 14 bases between. Here the CDR3 reads CASNSIREYGYTF. CDR3 nucleotides: TGTGCCAGCAACTCCATCCGGGAATATGGCTACACCTTC.

This sequence joins TRBV28 and TRBJ1-2, with a tentative D call TRBD1 (5 bases). V lost 3 bases to trimming and J lost 8 bases, with 19 bases between them. Germline V gene lookup returns CDR1 MDHEN and CDR2 SYDVKM. The CDR3 runs 15 residues. CDR3 protein: CASSFPRGSLQGYTF. CDR3 coding DNA: TGTGCCAGCAGTTTCCCCCGGGGGAGTTTGCAGGGCTACACCTTC.

This clone was seen a handful of times. The chain uses TRBV29-1 and TRBJ2-7, with 7 bases lining up with TRBD1. CDR3 length: 14 amino acids. V lost 6 bases and J lost 6; bases outside the gene matches: 14. Germline CDR1 and CDR2: SQVTM and ANQGSEA. The CDR3 is CSVVLRDSRIEQYF. The CDR3 DNA follows: TGCAGCGTAGTTCTACGGGACAGTAGGATCGAGCAGTACTTC.

This clone was seen only once. The chain couples TRBV4-1 to TRBJ2-3, with D unresolved. This CDR3 is 14 amino acids long. V gave up 0 bases and J gave up 5 bases, with 9 bases separating them. Germline V gene data show CDR1 as MGHRA and CDR2 as YSYEKL. In DNA form, the CDR3 reads TGCGCCAGCAGCCAAGATTGGGCCTTAGATACGCAGTATTTT. Translating gives CASSQDWALDTQYF.

J is TRBJ1-5 and V is TRBV19, with D perhaps TRBD1 (5 bases). Trimming removed 6 bases at V and 0 bases at J, with 18 bases between. Germline lookup yields CDR1 LNHDA and CDR2 SQIVND (reference sequence). The CDR3 is made up of 17 amino acids. CDR3 nucleotides: TGTGCCAGTAGCAATCGAGACAGTTCCTATAGCAATCAGCCCCAGCATTTT. Protein product: CASSNRDSSYSNQPQHF.

The CDR3 coding sequence is TGTGCCAGCAACCGTCGGGTCCCCATATACGGGGAGCTGTTTTTT. It is translated as CASNRRVPIYGELFF. The rearrangement joins TRBV5-6 to TRBJ2-2; D is uncertain. V lost 6 bases to trimming and J lost 7 bases, with 19 bases between them. The length of the CDR3 is 15 residues. Germline CDR1 and CDR2: SGHDT and YYEEEE.

The chain couples TRBV7-8 to TRBJ2-7; D may be TRBD1 (6 bases). The V gene lost 5 bases and the J gene lost 5 bases, with 22 bases spanning the gap. Germline CDR1 SGHVS, CDR2 FQNEAQ. This CDR3 contains 16 residues. The CDR3 DNA is TGTGCCAGCAGCCTCCTCCGGGATACAGGGAGCCACGAGCAGTACTTC. The encoded protein is CASSLLRDTGSHEQYF. Based on the CDR3 plus reference TRBV7-8 and TRBJ2-7, the full variable domain is GAGVSQSPRYKVAKRGQDVALRCDPISGHVSLFWYQQALGQGPEFLTYFQNEAQLDKSGLPSDRFFAERPEGSVSTLKIQRTQQEDSAVYLCASSLLRDTGSHEQYFGPGTRLTVT.

A remark on this clone: Other nucleotide sequences from this sample produce the same CDR3. The chain is built from TRBV27 and TRBJ1-1, with D hard to call. Trimming pared 6 bases from V and 1 base from J, leaving 9 bases between. The germline V gene encodes CDR1 MNHEY and CDR2 SMNVEV (reference sequence). This CDR3 comprises 13 residues. CDR3 in amino acids: CASSLGGNTEAFF. DNA for the CDR3: TGTGCCAGCAGCCTCGGTGGGAACACTGAAGCTTTCTTT.

The CDR3 loop reads CASSWGWDSSYEQYF. DNA for the CDR3: TGCGCCAGCAGCTGGGGGTGGGACAGCTCCTACGAGCAGTACTTC. The chain employs TRBV5-1 and TRBJ2-7; 7 nucleotides match TRBD1. The CDR3 runs 15 residues. The J segment lost 0 bases and the V segment lost 3 bases, leaving 6 bases of the junction unmatched. The germline gives CDR1 SGHRS, CDR2 YFSETQ.

Here the CDR3 reads CASSWTGGNYGYTF. In DNA, the CDR3 is TGCGCCAGCAGCTGGACAGGGGGCAACTATGGCTACACCTTC. This chain joins TRBV5-1 and TRBJ1-2; 11 bases map to TRBD1. Germline CDR1 and CDR2: SGHRS and YFSETQ. The length of the CDR3 is 14 residues. The trim removed 3 bases at V and 2 bases at J, leaving 0 bases unmatched.

The chain combines TRBV12-2 with TRBJ1-5; the table's D call, TRBD1, has no DNA check behind it. TRBV12-2 is designated a pseudogene. The CDR3 is 15 residues long. CDR3 loop: CASRLGQYGNQPQHF. In nucleotides, the CDR3 is TGTGCAAGTCGCTTAGGACAATATGGCAATCAGCCCCAGCATTTT.

The table lists this clone with a count of one. The chain has TRBV18 and TRBJ2-2; TRBD2 is a possible D gene (6 bases). In germline, CDR1 is KGHSH, CDR2 LQKENI. Between the trimmed V and J ends, which lost 3 bases and 7 bases, there was a span of 15 bases. The CDR3 covers 15 residues. The DNA of the CDR3 is TGTGCCAGCTCACCCCTCGCGGGGAAAGACGGGGAGCTGTTTTTT. As protein: CASSPLAGKDGELFF.

The chain employs TRBV9 and TRBJ1-2; possible D gene TRBD1, 5 bases. V was trimmed by 1 base and J by 7 bases, leaving 14 bases between them. CDR1 and CDR2 from the germline V gene are SGDLS and YYNGEE. The CDR3 is 14 residues long. CDR3 sequence: CASSVSGGGTGYTF. In DNA form, the CDR3 reads TGTGCCAGCAGCGTATCCGGGGGTGGGACTGGCTACACCTTC. Combining the CDR3 with reference TRBV9 and TRBJ1-2 gives the whole variable domain DSGVTQTPKHLITATGQRVTLRCSPRSGDLSVYWYQQSLDQGLQFLIQYYNGEERAKGNILERFSAQQFPDLHSELNLSSLELGDSALYFCASSVSGGGTGYTFGSGTRLTVV.